This T cell receptor (beta chain) was captured in a study of T cells in Graves' hyperthyroidism and ophthalmopathy. The CDR3 regions of TCR beta were amplified from RNA transcripts. The TCR CDR3 was amplified in a first-round RT-PCR using the HTBI primer set. One entry per CDR3 protein results from TCRdb running MiXCR on the multiplex PCR reads. Among nearly 600,000 distinct CDR3 sequences listed, 14% were seen once. The CDR3 spans 16 residues. Germline V gene data show CDR1 as LNHDA and CDR2 as SQIVND (reference sequence). V gave up 6 bases and J gave up 0 bases, with 17 bases separating them. This clonotype was observed a few times.

The origin of this receptor is a woman in her 30s with Graves' hyperthyroidism that later progressed to Graves' ophthalmopathy. Sequencing input: blood. The rearrangement links TRBV19 to TRBJ1-1; D gene ambiguous. CDR3 nucleotides: TGTGCCAGTAGCCCCACCGGGCTCTTTATGAACACTGAAGCTTTCTTT. Its translation is CASSPTGLFMNTEAFF.